Sequencing of this TCR beta chain was carried out in a study of Graves' ophthalmopathy and Graves' hyperthyroidism. Study outcomes and limitations: The model forecast ophthalmopathy progression, reaching about 70% sensitivity and about 75% specificity.

This clonotype was seen repeatedly, ten times or more. Its antigen remains unknown. V trimming: 6 bases; J trimming: 5 bases; junction bases outside the gene matches: 8. This CDR3 is built from 15 residues. Per germline, CDR1 SNHLY and CDR2 FYNNEI. RNA transcripts were the source from which TCR beta CDR3 regions were amplified. HTBI primers primed a first-round RT-PCR, and a second-round multiplex PCR followed. MiXCR, run by TCRdb on the multiplex PCR reads, gives a single entry per CDR3 protein. Found here are 660,000 or so distinct CDR3 sequences, under 50% of them singletons; the top ten hold roughly 3.5%. PBMCs were isolated from a roughly 10 ml sample of fresh peripheral blood.

The genes are TRBV2 and TRBJ2-5; 11 bases are shared with TRBD1. This receptor was obtained from an adult man with Graves' ophthalmopathy. The sample consisted of peripheral blood. The CDR3 is CASRRTGGSWETQYF. CDR3 DNA: TGTGCCAGCAGAAGGACAGGGGGCTCGTGGGAGACCCAGTACTTC.